Presented here are 11 T cell receptor beta chains from one specimen sequenced in a study of blood T cells in healthy people across ages. Next came a second PCR, run for about 6 to 12 cycles, which used a sample-barcoded 5' primer along with a J-beta primer mix. TCRdb independently ran MiXCR on the 5' RACE reads; one entry per CDR3 protein. The table lists fewer than 900,000 distinct CDR3 sequences, roughly 47% of them singletons, with approximately 22% in the top ten. The sequenced sample consisted of blood. The receptors here all came from a woman between 55 and 75 years old in good health.

CDR3 in amino acids: CASSQEPTVRTEAFF. As DNA, the CDR3 is TGTGCCAGCAGCCAAGAGCCGACAGTCCGGACTGAAGCTTTCTTT. This chain links TRBV3-1 with TRBJ1-1; D is possibly TRBD1 (5 bases). V lost 0 bases and J lost 5, with 13 bases in between. The CDR3 runs to 15 residues. The germline V gene encodes CDR1 LGHDT and CDR2 YNNKEL (reference sequence). The complete variable domain, with remaining parts taken from reference TRBV3-1 and TRBJ1-1, reads DTAVSQTPKYLVTQMGNDKSIKCEQNLGHDTMYWYKQDSKKFLKIMFSYNNKELIINETVPNRFSPKSPDKAHLNLHINSLELGDSAVYFCASSQEPTVRTEAFFGQGTRLTVV.

CDR3 DNA: TGTGCCAGCAGTACCTCGGTCGACTCCTACGAGCAGTACTTC. It codes for CASSTSVDSYEQYF. The chain combines TRBV6-5 with TRBJ2-7, with D unresolved. The length of the CDR3 is 14 residues. CDR1 and CDR2 from the germline V gene are MNHEY and SVGAGI. V was clipped by 5 bases and J by 0 bases, with 11 bases between them.

The chain joins TRBV18 to TRBJ2-2, with D perhaps matching TRBD2 (5 bases). Trimming shortened V by 0 bases and J by 6 bases, and 14 bases separated the two germline ends. This CDR3 comprises 16 residues. The germline V gene has CDR1 KGHSH and CDR2 LQKENI. The CDR3 nucleotides are TGTGCCAGCTCACCACCTCTAGCTGGCAAGGCCGGGGAGCTGTTTTTT. This gives the protein CASSPPLAGKAGELFF.

This clonotype was observed many times. This chain uses TRBV11-2 with TRBJ2-5; unclear D gene. Germline loops: CDR1 SGHAT, CDR2 FQNNGV. CDR3 size: 13 residues. Trimming stripped 7 bases from V and 4 bases from J, with 13 bases between. CDR3: CASTLRRGETQYF. The CDR3 coding sequence is TGTGCCAGCACCCTACGTAGAGGAGAGACCCAGTACTTC.

V is TRBV4-1 and J is TRBJ2-7, with 10 bases identical to TRBD1. Losses at the gene ends were 4 bases for V and 3 bases for J; bases not matched to a gene: 6. Germline loops: CDR1 MGHRA, CDR2 YSYEKL. The CDR3 is made up of 15 amino acids. The DNA for the CDR3 is TGCGCCAGCAGCCCGGCGGGGACAGGGGACTACGAGCAGTACTTC. It specifies CASSPAGTGDYEQYF.

This rearrangement joins TRBV3-1 to TRBJ1-1; D is uncertain. The CDR3 sequence is 14 residues long. V lost 0 bases and J 3 bases, leaving 8 bases between the germline ends. Germline V gene data show CDR1 as LGHDT and CDR2 as YNNKEL (reference sequence). The CDR3 reads CASSQEAVYTEAFF. The CDR3 bases are TGTGCCAGCAGCCAAGAGGCGGTATACACTGAAGCTTTCTTT.

The V call is TRBV13, the J call TRBJ2-4; TRBD2 matches at 8 bases. Germline V gives CDR1 PRHDT, CDR2 FYEKMQ (reference sequence). V lost 0 bases to trimming and J lost 9 bases; unmatched junction nucleotides: 10. The CDR3 runs 16 residues. The CDR3 bases are TGTGCCAGCAGCTTAGGCCATACTAGCGGATTAATCATTCAGTACTTC. It codes for CASSLGHTSGLIIQYF.

A note on this clonotype: Given a much more abundant clone one base away, this may be a read error. The chain links TRBV29-1 to TRBJ2-7, with D possibly being TRBD1 or TRBD2 (5 bases each). From germline, CDR1 is SQVTM and CDR2 ANQGSEA. The CDR3 extends over 15 amino acids. Deletions cut 4 bases from V and 10 bases from J, with 26 bases between. The CDR3 sequence is CSVVWGSGREDTQYF. CDR3 coding DNA: TGCAGCGTTGTCTGGGGGAGCGGTCGTGAAGACACCCAGTACTTC.

In this sample, this clonotype turned up a few times. This chain uses TRBV27 with TRBJ1-2, with no clear D. V was trimmed by 8 bases and J by 8 bases, leaving 21 bases between them. The CDR3 totals 14 residues. Germline V gives CDR1 MNHEY, CDR2 SMNVEV (reference sequence). The CDR3 nucleotides are TGTGCCAGCCTCCCCACGGCCGGGGTGGGGGGCTACACCTTC. Protein: CASLPTAGVGGYTF.

The chain couples TRBV12-3 or TRBV12-4 to TRBJ1-4, with D tentatively TRBD1 (6 bases). Trimming removed 5 bases at V and 4 bases at J, with 14 bases between. The CDR3 runs 15 residues. The CDR3: CASSIQGVGNEKLFF. The CDR3 bases are TGTGCCAGCAGTATACAGGGAGTAGGTAATGAAAAACTGTTTTTT.

The chain carries TRBV20-1 and TRBJ2-7, with 7 bases aligning to TRBD1. V was clipped by 5 bases and J by 2 bases; unmatched bases: 6. This CDR3 comprises 13 residues. Looked up from germline, CDR1 is DFQATT and CDR2 is SNEGSKA (reference sequence). The CDR3 DNA sequence: TGCAGTGCTGCGACAGGGTTAGCCTACGAGCAGTACTTC. Translation gives CSAATGLAYEQYF.